This passage covers 20 T cell receptor beta chains from one sample sequenced in a study of glioma-infiltrating T cells. TCR alpha and beta CDR3 regions were amplified from RNA using iRepertoire nested multiplex PCR. A single record per CDR3 protein comes from TCRdb applying MiXCR to the multiplex PCR reads. Of approximately 190,000 distinct CDR3 sequences in the sample, more than 25% were seen once. Sequenced: glioma tissue, nonneoplastic brain tissue, or PBMCs (not recorded which). These receptors all come from a human donor with low-grade glioma or glioblastoma, undergoing nonglioma brain surgery, or in good health (not recorded which).

This clonotype was seen repeatedly, ten times or more. The chain has TRBV20-1 and TRBJ2-7; D remains unclear. The CDR3 length is 11 residues. From germline, CDR1 is DFQATT and CDR2 SNEGSKA (reference sequence). V lost 5 bases and J 2 bases, leaving 7 bases between the germline ends. The CDR3 DNA follows: TGCAGTGCTCCGGAAACCTACGAGCAGTACTTC. Encoded protein: CSAPETYEQYF.

This clonotype was seen at least ten times. The chain carries TRBV19 and TRBJ1-5, with D possibly TRBD1 on 6 matching bases. Trimming pared 4 bases from V and 3 bases from J, leaving 16 bases between. Germline V gene data show CDR1 as LNHDA and CDR2 as SQIVND (reference sequence). The CDR3 sequence is 16 residues long. Written as DNA, the CDR3 is TGTGCCAGTAGTACCGACAGGTCCGGGAACAATCAGCCCCAGCATTTT. It yields the protein CASSTDRSGNNQPQHF.

This clonotype was recorded at least ten times. This chain links TRBV28 with TRBJ1-3, with D uncertain. V was trimmed by 6 bases and J by 0 bases, leaving 9 bases between them. Per the germline V gene, CDR1 is MDHEN and CDR2 is SYDVKM. The CDR3 loop spans 14 amino acids. The CDR3 DNA reads TGTGCCAGCAGATTACCTCTCTCTGGAAACACCATATATTTT. Amino acid sequence: CASRLPLSGNTIYF.

This clonotype was counted at least ten times. The chain joins TRBV7-9 to TRBJ2-3, with D maybe TRBD2 (5 bases). Trimming pared 5 bases from V and 4 bases from J, leaving 16 bases between. Per the germline V gene, CDR1 is SEHNR and CDR2 is FQNEAQ (reference sequence). The length of the CDR3 is 15 residues. This chain's CDR3 is CASSQVVAAADTQYF. CDR3 nucleotide sequence: TGTGCCAGCAGCCAAGTCGTCGCAGCGGCAGATACGCAGTATTTT.

This clonotype was detected many times. V is TRBV20-1 and J is TRBJ2-7; no definite D call. Trimming took off 1 base at V and 5 bases at J, with 15 bases between the two ends. In germline, CDR1 is DFQATT, CDR2 SNEGSKA (reference sequence). The CDR3 sequence is 14 residues long. The CDR3 coding sequence is TGCAGTGCTAGAGTCGCTTCCCTAGGGAACGAGCAGTACTTC. The encoded protein is CSARVASLGNEQYF.

V and J are TRBV18 and TRBJ2-7, with 8 bases that match TRBD2. Germline V CDR1 and CDR2: KGHSH, LQKENI. The V segment lost 3 bases and the J segment 3 bases; nucleotides outside the gene matches: 7. This CDR3 has 15 residues. In nucleotides, the CDR3 is TGTGCCAGCTCACCCCCCGGGGGGGGCAACTACGAGCAGTACTTC. It translates to CASSPPGGGNYEQYF.

The rearrangement joins TRBV6-5 to TRBJ1-5; 10 bases are shared with TRBD1. This CDR3 contains 17 residues. The germline CDR1 and CDR2 sequences are MNHEY and SVGAGI. This chain's CDR3 is CVSSYRSTGGGNQPQHF. The CDR3 region has the DNA TGTGTTAGCAGTTACCGATCGACAGGGGGCGGCAATCAGCCCCAGCATTTT.

The J gene is TRBJ2-1, the V gene TRBV7-3; 9 bases match TRBD1. Looked up from germline, CDR1 is SGHTA and CDR2 is FQGTGA. This CDR3 contains 15 residues. V shed 2 bases and J 4 bases; nucleotides not matched to a gene: 3. The CDR3 nucleotides are TGTGCCAGCAGCTTAGAGGGACAGGGTTACAATGAGCAGTTCTTC. This codes for CASSLEGQGYNEQFF.

The J gene is TRBJ1-2, the V gene TRBV7-9; D perhaps matches TRBD1 (5 bases). The CDR3 is 14 residues long. From germline, CDR1 is SEHNR and CDR2 FQNEAQ (reference sequence). V gave up 1 base and J gave up 4 bases, with 10 bases separating them. Written as DNA, the CDR3 is TGTGCCAGCAGCTTAGTCGCGAGGGGCTATGGCTACACCTTC. It encodes CASSLVARGYGYTF. Together with reference TRBV7-9 and TRBJ1-2, the CDR3 gives the full variable domain: DTGVSQNPRHKITKRGQNVTFRCDPISEHNRLYWYRQTLGQGPEFLTYFQNEAQLEKSRLLSDRFSAERPKGSFSTLEIQRTEQGDSAMYLCASSLVARGYGYTFGSGTRLTVV.

This clonotype was seen repeatedly, ten times or more. The chain uses TRBV7-8 and TRBJ1-6; tentatively, D is TRBD1 (5 bases). Germline V lookup: CDR1 SGHVS, CDR2 FQNEAQ. Trimming cost V 2 bases and J 0 bases, with 14 bases left between them. The CDR3 is 18 amino acids. CDR3 sequence: CASSLWGAGSSYNSPLHF. The CDR3 coding sequence is TGTGCCAGCAGCTTATGGGGAGCAGGGAGCTCCTATAATTCACCCCTCCACTTT.

A word on this clonotype: Compared with germline, one end of the junction differs, possibly owing to a read error. The chain carries TRBV12-3 or TRBV12-4 and TRBJ2-7; D might be TRBD1 (6 bases). The CDR3 consists of 13 residues. The CDR3 loop is CASSRQVSREQCF. CDR3 sequence (DNA): TGTGCAAGCAGTCGACAGGTTTCCCGCGAGCAGTGCTTC.

With regard to this clonotype: This clone may be a read error of a much larger clone one base away. The rearrangement links TRBV7-6 to TRBJ2-1, with D uncertain. Germline CDR1 is SGHVS and CDR2 is FNYEAQ. This CDR3 has 12 amino acids. CDR3 sequence: CASSLAWNEKFF. As DNA, the CDR3 is TGTGCCAGCAGCTTAGCCTGGAATGAGAAGTTCTTC.

This clonotype was recorded many times. The V call is TRBV9, the J call TRBJ2-7; TRBD1 is a possible D gene (6 bases). CDR1 is SGDLS, CDR2 YYNGEE, per germline. The CDR3 spans 14 residues. Trimming took off 4 bases at V and 1 base at J, with 12 bases between the two ends. The DNA for the CDR3 is TGTGCCAGCAGCCGAACAGGGAATTCCTACGAGCAGTACTTC. This encodes CASSRTGNSYEQYF.

The chain joins TRBV7-9 to TRBJ1-1; 7 bases are a match to TRBD1. CDR1 SEHNR and CDR2 FQNEAQ come from the germline V gene (reference sequence). CDR3 length: 14 residues. V dropped 5 bases and J dropped 5; count of bases not matched to a gene: 8. This CDR3 is CASSIPGGKTEAFF. CDR3 in DNA: TGTGCCAGCAGCATCCCAGGGGGGAAAACTGAAGCTTTCTTT. Full variable domain (remainder filled in from reference TRBV7-9 and TRBJ1-1): DTGVSQNPRHKITKRGQNVTFRCDPISEHNRLYWYRQTLGQGPEFLTYFQNEAQLEKSRLLSDRFSAERPKGSFSTLEIQRTEQGDSAMYLCASSIPGGKTEAFFGQGTRLTVV.

This clonotype was seen many times. The chain combines TRBV12-3 or TRBV12-4 with TRBJ1-1, with D perhaps matching TRBD1 (5 bases). The CDR3 covers 12 residues. Trimming took 8 bases from V and 4 from J, leaving 11 bases between them. CDR3 sequence: CASVWGGTEAFF. In nucleotides, the CDR3 is TGTGCCAGCGTTTGGGGGGGCACTGAAGCTTTCTTT.

This clonotype has a count of ten or more. The chain joins TRBV28 to TRBJ2-2, with 8 bases aligning to TRBD1. Germline CDR1 MDHEN, CDR2 SYDVKM. The length of the CDR3 is 15 residues. V trimming: 11 bases; J trimming: 8 bases; junction bases outside the gene matches: 16. The CDR3, as DNA: TGTGCCGGTCAGACGGACAGGGTCGGATTGGGGGAGCTGTTTTTT. Translating gives CAGQTDRVGLGELFF.

The genes are TRBV5-1 and TRBJ2-7; D is perhaps TRBD1 (6 bases). V shed 3 bases and J shed 3 bases, with 16 bases lying between them. The germline V gene has CDR1 SGHRS and CDR2 YFSETQ. There are 15 residues in the CDR3. CDR3 sequence: CASSSTGTRLYEQYF. The DNA of the CDR3 is TGCGCCAGCAGCTCGACCGGGACAAGGCTCTACGAGCAGTACTTC.

This clonotype was observed many times. The genes are TRBV5-6 and TRBJ1-1; possible D gene TRBD1, 5 bases. V was clipped by 4 bases and J by 3 bases, with 13 bases between them. The CDR3 contains 14 residues. Germline CDR1 SGHDT, CDR2 YYEEEE. As DNA, the CDR3 is TGTGCCAGCAGCCCGGACACTCGTTACACTGAAGCTTTCTTT. Its protein product is CASSPDTRYTEAFF.

The chain is built from TRBV4-2 and TRBJ2-1; 15 nucleotides agree with TRBD2. The length of the CDR3 is 20 residues. In germline, CDR1 is LGHNA, CDR2 YNFKEQ. Trimming took 1 base from V and 0 from J; bases not matched to a gene: 7. The CDR3 DNA is TGTGCCAGCAGCCAAGGGTCAGGGACTAGCGGGAGGAGCTCCTACAATGAGCAGTTCTTC. It yields the protein CASSQGSGTSGRSSYNEQFF.

This clonotype occurred many times. V gene TRBV2 combines with J gene TRBJ2-3, with 9 bases lining up with TRBD2. The CDR3 loop spans 16 amino acids. V lost 6 bases to trimming and J lost 2 bases; unmatched junction nucleotides: 9. Germline V gene lookup returns CDR1 SNHLY and CDR2 FYNNEI. The CDR3 sequence: CASRVSRLADTDTQYF. Written as DNA, the CDR3 is TGTGCCAGCAGGGTCTCCCGACTAGCGGACACAGATACGCAGTATTTT.